This T cell receptor (beta chain) came from a study of control samples from healthy donors and cancer patients. Produced via immunoSEQ multiplex PCR; TCRdb's table is partial and in-frame only. The table lists about 170,000 clones, 91% of them singletons, with roughly 2.1% in the top ten. The sequenced material came from blood. The sequence was obtained from a middle-aged woman in good health.

CDR3 sequence: CASSPSRTVNTEAFF. The DNA of the CDR3 is TGTGCCAGCTCACCTTCGAGGACAGTGAACACTGAAGCTTTCTTT. J is TRBJ1-1 and V is TRBV18; D perhaps matches TRBD1 (6 bases). V dropped 3 bases and J dropped 0 bases, with 11 bases sitting between them. The CDR3 runs to 15 residues. Germline-derived CDR1 and CDR2 are KGHSH and LQKENI.